The 21 T cell receptor beta chains given below trace back to one sample, sequenced in a study of blood T cell repertoires in COVID-19. Repertoires were generated with immunoSEQ multiplex PCR, while TCRdb's copy carries only in-frame clones and drops some. The table has about 270,000 clones, about 86% seen once. The source material was peripheral blood. These receptors all stem from a woman under 40 with COVID-19, enrolled during active disease.

The chain is built from TRBV3-1 (or the pseudogene TRBV3-2) and TRBJ1-6; TRBD1 matches at 7 bases. With 4 bases clipped from V and 3 bases from J, the junction kept 6 bases outside the gene matches. Germline CDR1 LGHDT, CDR2 YNNKEL (reference sequence). The CDR3 totals 16 residues. The CDR3 protein is CASSPRQGGYNSPLHF. The CDR3 bases are TGTGCCAGCAGCCCCCGACAGGGTGGCTATAATTCACCCCTCCACTTT.

This clone was seen just once. The chain is built from TRBV5-6 and TRBJ1-1, with a weak D call TRBD1 (6 bases). The CDR3 is 12 residues long. V was cut by 4 bases and J by 8 bases, with 12 bases left in between. CDR1 and CDR2 (germline): SGHDT, YYEEEE. The CDR3 loop is CASSRQAFEAFF. In nucleotides, the CDR3 is TGTGCCAGCAGCCGACAGGCGTTCGAAGCTTTCTTT.

The chain couples TRBV5-1 to TRBJ1-5; D is unclear. Germline V lookup: CDR1 SGHRS, CDR2 YFSETQ. The germline V and J ends were trimmed by 5 bases and 2 bases, with 8 bases remaining between them. The CDR3 is 13 residues long. The CDR3 spells CASRPVGNQPQHF. CDR3 nucleotides: TGCGCCAGCAGACCGGTGGGCAATCAGCCCCAGCATTTT.

This chain links TRBV5-8 with TRBJ1-5; D unclear. V was cut by 0 bases and J by 1 base, with 8 bases left in between. CDR1 and CDR2 (germline): SGHTS, YDEGEE. CDR3 size: 15 residues. Here the CDR3 reads CASSLAPPSNQPQHF. In DNA, the CDR3 is TGTGCCAGCAGCTTGGCCCCCCCAAGCAATCAGCCCCAGCATTTT. Looking up the rest from reference TRBV5-8 and TRBJ1-5 gives the full variable domain: EAGVTQSPTHLIKTRGQQATLRCSPISGHTSVYWYQQALGLGLQFLLWYDEGEERNRGNFPPRFSGRQFPNYSSELNVNALELEDSALYLCASSLAPPSNQPQHFGDGTRLSIL.

The chain recombines TRBV3-1 (or the pseudogene TRBV3-2) with TRBJ1-2; possibly TRBD1 for D (5 bases). V lost 0 bases, J lost 6 bases, and 14 bases lay in between. The length of the CDR3 is 15 residues. Germline V gives CDR1 LGHDT, CDR2 YNNKEL (reference sequence). The CDR3 loop is CASSQDWGVRDGYTF. The CDR3 coding sequence is TGTGCCAGCAGCCAAGATTGGGGGGTTCGTGATGGCTACACCTTC.

This chain uses TRBV5-6 with TRBJ1-6; 10 bases map to TRBD1. Trimming took 3 bases from V and 8 from J; bases not matched to a gene: 5. Looked up from germline, CDR1 is SGHDT and CDR2 is YYEEEE. This CDR3 is built from 15 residues. The CDR3 DNA reads as TGTGCCAGCAGCTGGGGGACAGGGGACTATTCACCCCTCCACTTT. Translating it yields CASSWGTGDYSPLHF.

This sequence joins TRBV28 and TRBJ2-7; D not certain. Deletions cut 6 bases from V and 0 bases from J, with 21 bases between. The CDR3 is made up of 17 amino acids. Per germline, CDR1 MDHEN and CDR2 SYDVKM. This CDR3 reads CASSRRMLLPSSYEQYF. The CDR3 bases are TGTGCCAGCAGCCGCAGGATGCTGTTACCGAGCTCCTACGAGCAGTACTTC. Drawing the rest from reference TRBV28 and TRBJ2-7, the complete variable domain is DVKVTQSSRYLVKRTGEKVFLECVQDMDHENMFWYRQDPGLGLRLIYFSYDVKMKEKGDIPEGYSVSREKKERFSLILESASTNQTSMYLCASSRRMLLPSSYEQYFGPGTRLTVT.

The chain carries TRBV13 and TRBJ2-1; the match to TRBD1 covers 9 bases. The germline CDR1 and CDR2 sequences are PRHDT and FYEKMQ (reference sequence). This CDR3 contains 15 residues. The J segment lost 2 bases and the V segment lost 5 bases, leaving 4 bases of the junction unmatched. The CDR3 nucleotides are TGTGCCAGCAGCCCCGGGACAGGGACCTACAATGAGCAGTTCTTC. It yields the protein CASSPGTGTYNEQFF.

The genes are TRBV18 and TRBJ2-1, with no clear D. Trimming took 2 bases from V and 8 from J, leaving 10 bases between them. This CDR3 comprises 13 residues. Germline values: CDR1 KGHSH, CDR2 LQKENI. This CDR3 reads CASSPAGWHEQFF. For the CDR3, the DNA is TGTGCCAGCTCACCAGCTGGCTGGCATGAGCAGTTCTTC.

This clone was found once. The rearrangement links TRBV19 to TRBJ1-1; the D gene is possibly TRBD1 (6 bases). This CDR3 contains 14 residues. Trimming removed 3 bases from V and 0 bases from J, with 8 bases in between. The V gene's germline CDR1 is LNHDA and CDR2 SQIVND (reference sequence). The CDR3: CASSMGALNTEAFF. CDR3 nucleotide sequence: TGTGCCAGTAGTATGGGGGCGTTGAACACTGAAGCTTTCTTT.

The chain is built from TRBV5-1 and TRBJ2-1, with TRBD1 matching 8 bases. The length of the CDR3 is 16 residues. The V segment lost 0 bases and the J segment 4 bases; nucleotides outside the gene matches: 6. Germline CDR1 reads SGHRS; CDR2 reads YFSETQ. This CDR3 is CASSLVRTGRYNEQFF. CDR3 nucleotide sequence: TGCGCCAGCAGCTTGGTTCGGACAGGGCGGTACAATGAGCAGTTCTTC.

The chain carries TRBV19 and TRBJ1-2; 11 bases match TRBD1. Trimming at V came to 4 bases and at J to 3 bases, leaving 7 bases not matched to a gene. Germline-derived CDR1 and CDR2 are LNHDA and SQIVND (reference sequence). This CDR3 is 16 amino acids long. The CDR3 sequence is CASSTKDRGLDYGYTF. The CDR3 nucleotides read TGTGCCAGTAGTACAAAGGACAGGGGGCTTGACTATGGCTACACCTTC.

The chain links TRBV2 to TRBJ1-6; a weak D match, TRBD1 (5 bases). Germline CDR1 reads SNHLY; CDR2 reads FYNNEI. The V gene lost 6 bases and the J gene lost 6 bases, with 9 bases spanning the gap. The CDR3 length is 13 residues. CDR3 sequence: CASRGGPNSPLHF. CDR3 sequence (DNA): TGTGCCAGCAGGGGGGGTCCTAATTCACCCCTCCACTTT.

The chain combines TRBV29-1 with TRBJ2-3; a possible D gene is TRBD2 (5 bases). CDR3 size: 13 residues. Germline values: CDR1 SQVTM, CDR2 ANQGSEA. V lost 3 bases to trimming and J lost 1 base, with 8 bases between them. DNA of the CDR3: TGCAGCGTTGAGATTAGCGGCACAGATACGCAGTATTTT. Protein sequence: CSVEISGTDTQYF.

This chain connects TRBV12-3 or TRBV12-4 to TRBJ2-5; 10 positions match TRBD1. V gave up 8 bases and J gave up 5 bases; unmatched junction bases: 5. This CDR3 is 13 amino acids long. The DNA for the CDR3 is TGTGCCAGCGGGGGACAGGGGCGCGAGACCCAGTACTTC. Its translation is CASGGQGRETQYF.

The chain combines TRBV28 with TRBJ1-6, with D uncertain. The V gene's germline CDR1 is MDHEN and CDR2 SYDVKM. Trimming shortened V by 0 bases and J by 10 bases, and 4 bases separated the two germline ends. This CDR3 has 12 amino acids. CDR3 coding DNA: TGTGCCAGCAGTTTATGGAGGTCACCCCTCCACTTT. Translating gives CASSLWRSPLHF.

The CDR3: CASSVPGTSVSNEQFF. CDR3 nucleotides: TGTGCCAGCAGTGTCCCCGGGACTAGTGTCTCCAATGAGCAGTTCTTC. This sequence joins TRBV2 and TRBJ2-1; 8 positions agree with TRBD2. This CDR3 is 16 amino acids long. CDR1 and CDR2 (germline): SNHLY, FYNNEI. Trimming took 4 bases from V and 6 from J; bases not matched to a gene: 11.

This clone came up once. The chain combines TRBV6-1 with TRBJ1-2; no reliable D call. From germline, CDR1 is MNHNS and CDR2 SASEGT. The V and J ends lost 3 bases and 4 bases respectively, with 21 bases between them. The CDR3 extends over 17 amino acids. DNA for the CDR3: TGTGCCAGCAGTGATAGACCATATGAATTCTCGGGCTATGGCTACACCTTC. Translation: CASSDRPYEFSGYGYTF.

This chain uses TRBV6-6 with TRBJ1-3; the match to TRBD1 covers 9 bases. J gave up 2 bases and V 5 bases, and 1 base lay outside the gene matches. The germline CDR1 and CDR2 sequences are MNHNY and SVGAGI (reference sequence). The CDR3 is 14 residues long. The CDR3 here is CASSRTGAGNTIYF. DNA of the CDR3: TGTGCCAGCAGTAGGACAGGGGCTGGAAACACCATATATTTT.

In this sample, this clone turned up many times. The rearrangement uses TRBV2 and TRBJ1-2; TRBD1 matches 7 bases. Germline trimming cut 8 bases from V and 4 bases from J; bases unmatched to any gene: 7. The CDR3 runs to 13 residues. CDR1 and CDR2 (germline): SNHLY, FYNNEI. CDR3 DNA: TGTGCCAGCTTAGGAGGGGGCGGCTATGGCTACACCTTC. Its translation: CASLGGGGYGYTF.

This chain uses TRBV21-1 with TRBJ2-1; the table's D call, TRBD2, has no DNA check behind it. TRBV21-1 has pseudogene status. The CDR3 runs to 13 residues. CDR3 in DNA: TGTGCCAGCAGCCCCGCGGGGCACCTCGGACGATTCTTC. This codes for CASSPAGHLGRFF.